The clone carrying this T cell receptor beta chain was counted a few times. Its antigen is undetermined. Via MiXCR, TCRdb re-called the 5' RACE reads, giving one row per CDR3 protein. Seen here are hundreds of thousands of distinct CDR3 sequences, more than 25% observed once, and the top ten hold about 6%. V lost 7 bases, J lost 1 base, and 11 bases lay in between. The CDR3 runs 14 residues. These data originate in a study of identical twins' blood T cells. Whole-study results and caveats: Each donor's most abundant TCRbeta clonotypes shared more CDR3 sequences with her twin than unrelated donors. Twin repertoire similarity may partly reflect shared environment.

Sequencing was carried out using PBMCs. The gene calls are TRBV12-3 or TRBV12-4 and TRBJ1-3, with D unresolved. The source of this sequence is a woman between 18 and 55 years old in good health. The CDR3 here is CASTPAGSGNTIYF. The CDR3 nucleotides are TGTGCCAGCACCCCTGCGGGGTCTGGAAACACCATATATTTT.